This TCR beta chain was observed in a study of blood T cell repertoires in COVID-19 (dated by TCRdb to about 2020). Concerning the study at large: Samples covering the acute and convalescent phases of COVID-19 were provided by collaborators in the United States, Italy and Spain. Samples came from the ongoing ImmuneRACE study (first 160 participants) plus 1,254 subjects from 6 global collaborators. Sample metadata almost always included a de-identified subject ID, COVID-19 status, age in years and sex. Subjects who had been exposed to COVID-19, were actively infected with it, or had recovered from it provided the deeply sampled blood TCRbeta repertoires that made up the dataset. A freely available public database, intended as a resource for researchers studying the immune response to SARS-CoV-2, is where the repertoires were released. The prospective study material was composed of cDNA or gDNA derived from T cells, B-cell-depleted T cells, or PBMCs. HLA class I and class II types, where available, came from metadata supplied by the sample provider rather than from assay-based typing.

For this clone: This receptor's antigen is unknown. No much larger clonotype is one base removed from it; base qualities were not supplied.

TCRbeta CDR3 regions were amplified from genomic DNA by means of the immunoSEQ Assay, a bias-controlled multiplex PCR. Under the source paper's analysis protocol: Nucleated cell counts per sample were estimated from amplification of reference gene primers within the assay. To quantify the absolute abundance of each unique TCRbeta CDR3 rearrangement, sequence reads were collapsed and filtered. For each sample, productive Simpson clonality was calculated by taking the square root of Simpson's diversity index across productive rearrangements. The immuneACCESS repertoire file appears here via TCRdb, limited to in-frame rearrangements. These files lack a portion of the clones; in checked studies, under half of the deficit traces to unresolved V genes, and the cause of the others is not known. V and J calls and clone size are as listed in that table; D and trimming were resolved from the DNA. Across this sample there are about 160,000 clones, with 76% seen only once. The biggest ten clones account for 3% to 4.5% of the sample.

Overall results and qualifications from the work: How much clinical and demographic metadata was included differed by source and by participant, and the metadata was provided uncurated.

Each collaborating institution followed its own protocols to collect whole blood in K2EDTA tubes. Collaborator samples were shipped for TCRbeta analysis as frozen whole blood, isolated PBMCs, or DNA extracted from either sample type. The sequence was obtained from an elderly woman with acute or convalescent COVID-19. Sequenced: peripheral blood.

Here the CDR3 is given as CASSESVGGYEQYF. The DNA is as follows: TGCGCCAGCAGTGAGTCGGTCGGCGGCTACGAGCAGTACTTC. The V and J segments used are TRBV10-2 and TRBJ2-7; there is no confident call for the D gene. V and J lose 0 bases and 3 bases, and a span of 9 bases separates them. The CDR3 starts with the cysteine, ends with the phenylalanine, and has 14 residues. Of all the DNA, just the CDR3 is kept, 42 bases in frame from base 1. According to the germline V gene, CDR1 reads WSHSY and CDR2 reads SAAADI.